This T cell receptor beta chain was sequenced during a study of early T cells in non-severe SARS-CoV-2 infection. Tagging with unique molecular identifiers was applied to individual cDNA molecules. One entry per CDR3 protein, called by TCRdb with MiXCR from the 5' RACE reads. The sample includes 75,000 to 100,000 distinct CDR3 sequences, 15% to 20% of them seen just once. Broader study findings: Anti-spike CD8 responses were favored in VDJdb matching, and private and CD4 specificities were missed.

As concerns this clonotype: Its specificity is not known. A read error may be the cause here, since a much bigger clone is one base away.

The CDR3 totals 14 residues. Between the trimmed V and J ends, which lost 5 bases and 1 base, there was a span of 9 bases. Germline V gene lookup returns CDR1 MNHEY and CDR2 SVGEGT. The receptor's source is an adult who was a healthcare worker with PCR-confirmed SARS-CoV-2 infection or an uninfected control (not recorded which). Sequenced input: whole blood. V is TRBV6-2 or TRBV6-3 and J is TRBJ1-5; D call uncertain. In DNA, the CDR3 is TGTGCCAGCAGTCGGACGGAAAGCAATCAGCCCCAGCATTTT. Amino acids: CASSRTESNQPQHF.